The 25 T cell receptor beta chains below all came from one sample that was sequenced in a study of early T cells in non-severe SARS-CoV-2 infection (dated by TCRdb to 2020 to 2023). Library generation was performed with 5' RACE. Sequencing was carried out with a NextSeq 500. The public reads were run again by TCRdb, first through fastp at Q25 and then through MiXCR, and only productive beta chains were kept. Records with the same CDR3 protein are collapsed into one entry carrying the most frequent genes and DNA. This sample lists roughly 90,000 distinct CDR3 sequences; about 14% were detected once. Approximately 0.5% of the sample is held by the ten biggest clonotypes. Sequencing was performed on whole blood. These receptors all stem from an adult who was a healthcare worker with PCR-confirmed SARS-CoV-2 infection or an uninfected control (not recorded which).

This chain connects TRBV5-4 to TRBJ2-4; a weak D match, TRBD1 (6 bases). Trimming shortened V by 4 bases and J by 5 bases, and 19 bases separated the two germline ends. This CDR3 is 16 amino acids long. In germline, CDR1 is SGHNT, CDR2 YYREEE (reference sequence). The CDR3 DNA reads as TGTGCCAGCAGCATAATGACCCTGTGGGGGCAAAACATTCAGTACTTC. Its protein product is CASSIMTLWGQNIQYF.

The V gene is TRBV14, the J gene TRBJ2-3, with 10 bases aligning to TRBD1. The germline gives CDR1 SGHDN, CDR2 FVKESK. The CDR3 is 15 amino acids. The V segment lost 4 bases and the J segment 0 bases; nucleotides outside the gene matches: 1. The CDR3: CASSRQGASTDTQYF. CDR3 DNA: TGTGCCAGCAGCCGACAGGGGGCTAGCACAGATACGCAGTATTTT.

V and J are TRBV7-9 and TRBJ2-1; TRBD1 agrees at 10 bases. The CDR3 is 16 amino acids. The germline V gene encodes CDR1 SEHNR and CDR2 FQNEAQ (reference sequence). V dropped 6 bases and J dropped 6; count of bases not matched to a gene: 11. CDR3 nucleotides: TGTGCCAGCAGTAACCCCTATGGGACAGGGGTCAATGAGCAGTTCTTC. The encoded protein is CASSNPYGTGVNEQFF.

The V gene is TRBV7-3, the J gene TRBJ2-5; tentative D call: TRBD1 (6 bases). V was shortened by 5 bases and J by 5 bases, with 12 bases between the two germline ends. Germline assignment: CDR1 SGHTA and CDR2 FQGTGA. The CDR3 is 13 amino acids. CDR3: CASSTTGSETQYF. The CDR3, as DNA: TGTGCCAGCAGCACTACAGGGTCGGAGACCCAGTACTTC.

This clonotype was found a few times. V usage is TRBV7-9 and J usage is TRBJ1-5; D remains ambiguous. V was cut by 5 bases and J by 1 base, with 12 bases left in between. Per germline, CDR1 SEHNR and CDR2 FQNEAQ (reference sequence). The CDR3 runs 15 residues. The CDR3 sequence: CASSAVGRSNQPQHF. CDR3 nucleotide sequence: TGTGCCAGCAGCGCGGTAGGACGGAGCAATCAGCCCCAGCATTTT.

This clonotype occurred a few times. The chain couples TRBV12-5 to TRBJ2-1, with TRBD1 matching 7 bases. The CDR3 is made up of 16 amino acids. Germline lookup yields CDR1 LGHNT and CDR2 FRNRAP. The V and J ends lost 2 bases and 4 bases, in that order; junction bases with no gene match: 8. CDR3 in amino acids: CASGLHHRQGYNEQFF. The CDR3 bases are TGTGCTAGTGGTTTGCACCATAGACAGGGTTACAATGAGCAGTTCTTC.

The chain joins TRBV7-3 to TRBJ1-6, with D unresolved. CDR3 length: 16 residues. Trimming took off 2 bases at V and 3 bases at J, with 11 bases between the two ends. Germline CDR1 is SGHTA and CDR2 is FQGTGA. The CDR3 bases are TGTGCCAGCAGCTTATGGGTGCCTAGCTATAATTCACCCCTCCACTTT. The encoded protein is CASSLWVPSYNSPLHF.

The chain is built from TRBV7-3 and TRBJ1-6; a possible D gene is TRBD1 (6 bases). CDR1 is SGHTA and CDR2 is FQGTGA in the germline V gene. The V and J ends lost 5 bases and 7 bases respectively, with 15 bases between them. The CDR3 is 15 residues long. The CDR3 here is CASSEGTTENSPLHF. As DNA, the CDR3 is TGTGCCAGCAGCGAAGGGACAACTGAGAATTCACCCCTCCACTTT.

The chain combines TRBV7-8 with TRBJ2-3; 7 bases agree with TRBD1. CDR1 and CDR2 (germline): SGHVS, FQNEAQ. CDR3 length equals 15 residues. J was trimmed by 5 bases and V by 3 bases; bases with no gene match: 8. CDR3 region: CASSFFTTGRDTQYF. DNA of the CDR3: TGTGCCAGCAGCTTCTTTACGACAGGGCGAGATACGCAGTATTTT.

In its sample, this clonotype was seen a few times. This chain uses TRBV10-2 with TRBJ1-1; D remains ambiguous. Germline V gives CDR1 WSHSY, CDR2 SAAADI. This CDR3 has 10 residues. The V end lost 4 bases, the J end lost 8 bases, and 5 bases lay between the germline ends. The DNA of the CDR3 is TGCGCCAGCAGTGGTGCGGAAGCTTTCTTT. Protein product: CASSGAEAFF.

This clonotype was counted only a few times. The chain carries TRBV3-1 and TRBJ2-2; D not certain. Trimming took off 10 bases at V and 7 bases at J, with 10 bases between the two ends. Looked up from germline, CDR1 is LGHDT and CDR2 is YNNKEL (reference sequence). The CDR3 contains 11 residues. The CDR3 is CATAQGGELFF. The CDR3 coding sequence is TGTGCCACCGCCCAAGGCGGGGAGCTGTTTTTT.

The chain links TRBV6-1 to TRBJ1-2; no clear D. The CDR3 is made up of 13 amino acids. V lost 3 bases to trimming and J lost 8 bases, with 13 bases between them. The V gene's germline CDR1 is MNHNS and CDR2 SASEGT. The CDR3: CASSDVRLGGYTF. In DNA, the CDR3 is TGTGCCAGCAGTGACGTCCGTTTAGGAGGCTACACCTTC.

This clonotype was seen repeatedly, ten times or more. The rearrangement links TRBV18 to TRBJ1-1; unclear D gene. This CDR3 comprises 13 residues. V shed 2 bases and J shed 1 base, with 5 bases lying between them. CDR1 is KGHSH, CDR2 LQKENI, per germline. CDR3 in amino acids: CASSPEGNTEAFF. The CDR3 nucleotides read TGTGCCAGCTCACCAGAGGGGAACACTGAAGCTTTCTTT.

The chain employs TRBV30 and TRBJ2-2; D is unclear. This CDR3 has 13 amino acids. Germline CDR1 GTSNPN, CDR2 SVGIG (reference sequence). V was shortened by 0 bases and J by 5 bases, with 7 bases between the two germline ends. CDR3 sequence reads: CAWSVLGTGELFF. CDR3 bases: TGTGCCTGGAGTGTACTGGGTACCGGGGAGCTGTTTTTT.

This clonotype was counted at least ten times. In nucleotides, the CDR3 is TGTGCCAGCAAAACCGTGGTCGGGGCTAGCAATCAGCCCCAGCATTTT. It encodes CASKTVVGASNQPQHF. This chain joins TRBV27 and TRBJ1-5, with D perhaps matching TRBD1 (5 bases). Germline CDR1 reads MNHEY; CDR2 reads SMNVEV (reference sequence). Trimming shortened V by 7 bases and J by 0 bases, and 16 bases separated the two germline ends. This CDR3 has 16 residues.

The chain recombines TRBV6-4 with TRBJ1-2; TRBD1 might be the D (6 bases). Germline CDR1 and CDR2: MRHNA and SNTAGT. With 6 bases removed from V and 6 bases from J, the gap between germline ends came to 14 bases. The CDR3 spans 13 residues. CDR3 sequence reads: CASSPQGGNGYTF. CDR3 coding DNA: TGTGCCAGCAGCCCACAGGGTGGGAATGGCTACACCTTC.

This chain uses TRBV7-9 with TRBJ1-4; D is ambiguous. The CDR3 length is 13 residues. Germline V CDR1 and CDR2: SEHNR, FQNEAQ (reference sequence). V dropped 5 bases and J dropped 7 bases, with 11 bases sitting between them. CDR3: CASSGYSSEKLFF. As DNA, the CDR3 is TGTGCCAGCAGCGGCTATAGCAGTGAAAAACTGTTTTTT.

V is TRBV30 and J is TRBJ1-1, with D possibly TRBD1 on 5 matching bases. CDR3 length: 12 amino acids. Germline V gene data show CDR1 as GTSNPN and CDR2 as SVGIG (reference sequence). V was clipped by 3 bases and J by 10 bases, with 15 bases between them. The CDR3 here is CAWSPEGTPAFF. DNA for the CDR3: TGTGCCTGGAGCCCGGAAGGGACCCCAGCTTTCTTT.

This clonotype was seen only once. J is TRBJ1-5 and V is TRBV28; TRBD1 aligns across 8 bases. The CDR3 loop spans 14 amino acids. Germline-derived CDR1 and CDR2 are MDHEN and SYDVKM. The V segment lost 6 bases and the J segment 5 bases; nucleotides outside the gene matches: 6. CDR3 bases: TGTGCCAGCAGACGGACAGGGACATATCAGCCCCAGCATTTT. Its protein is CASRRTGTYQPQHF.

This clonotype was picked up a small number of times. V usage is TRBV7-2 and J usage is TRBJ1-1, with unresolved D. V lost 5 bases and J 1 base, leaving 8 bases between the germline ends. Per germline, CDR1 SGHTA and CDR2 FQGNSA. The CDR3 extends over 13 amino acids. This chain's CDR3 is CASSLFSNTEAFF. In DNA form, the CDR3 reads TGTGCCAGCAGCCTGTTCTCGAACACTGAAGCTTTCTTT.

This clonotype showed up just a few times. The rearrangement joins TRBV5-1 to TRBJ2-3; D gene ambiguous. V was pared by 1 base and J by 4 bases, with 13 bases between. The V gene's germline CDR1 is SGHRS and CDR2 YFSETQ. The CDR3 has 15 residues. In DNA, the CDR3 is TGCGCCAGCAGCTTGTCTGGGGTATCATCAGATACGCAGTATTTT. This encodes CASSLSGVSSDTQYF.

The chain has TRBV6-2 or TRBV6-3 and TRBJ2-7; D is ambiguous. Per the germline V gene, CDR1 is MNHEY and CDR2 is SVGEGT. The CDR3 spans 11 residues. V was pared by 6 bases and J by 3 bases, with 6 bases between. The CDR3, as DNA: TGTGCCAGCAGCCAGAACTACGAGCAGTACGTC. Its protein is CASSQNYEQYV.

This clonotype was recorded many times. The chain links TRBV13 to TRBJ1-3; no clear D gene. Trimming removed 8 bases at V and 0 bases at J, with 11 bases between. This CDR3 has 14 residues. In germline, CDR1 is PRHDT, CDR2 FYEKMQ (reference sequence). The DNA for the CDR3 is TGTGCCAGCTCCCTCTCTGGCTCTGGAAACACCATATATTTT. Amino acids: CASSLSGSGNTIYF.

This clonotype was seen only a few times. This chain joins TRBV12-3 or TRBV12-4 and TRBJ2-1; a possible D gene is TRBD1 (6 bases). The CDR3 is made up of 13 amino acids. The V gene lost 5 bases and the J gene lost 5 bases, with 10 bases spanning the gap. CDR3 in DNA: TGTGCCAGCAGTCACGGACAGCACAATGAGCAGTTCTTC. Its translation is CASSHGQHNEQFF.

The chain carries TRBV30 and TRBJ1-5, with no clear D. The germline CDR1 and CDR2 sequences are GTSNPN and SVGIG (reference sequence). CDR3 length: 13 residues. Trimming pared 0 bases from V and 4 bases from J, leaving 7 bases between. CDR3 protein: CAWSVQENQPQHF. The CDR3 coding sequence is TGTGCCTGGAGTGTACAAGAAAATCAGCCCCAGCATTTT.